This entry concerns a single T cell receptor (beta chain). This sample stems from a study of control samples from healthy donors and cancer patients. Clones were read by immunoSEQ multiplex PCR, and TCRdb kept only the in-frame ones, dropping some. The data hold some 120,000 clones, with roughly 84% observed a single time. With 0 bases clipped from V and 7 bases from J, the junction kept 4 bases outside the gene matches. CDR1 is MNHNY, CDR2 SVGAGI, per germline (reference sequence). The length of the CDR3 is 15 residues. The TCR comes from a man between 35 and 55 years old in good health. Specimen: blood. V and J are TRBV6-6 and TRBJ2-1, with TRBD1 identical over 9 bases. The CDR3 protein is CASSYSDRGVNEQFF. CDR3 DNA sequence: TGTGCCAGCAGTTACTCTGACAGGGGGGTTAATGAGCAGTTCTTC.